The 25 T cell receptor beta chains listed next were all sequenced from one sample in a study of T cells after yellow fever vaccination. TCRdb reprocessed the 5' RACE reads with MiXCR, giving one entry per CDR3 protein. The sample gives 35,000 to 55,000 distinct CDR3 sequences, under 8% of which show up once; approximately 15% is in the top ten. The material was CD8+ T cells not binding an NS4B(214-222) dextramer, sorted from PBMCs, obtained 45 days after the yellow fever booster vaccination. The origin of the receptors is a man younger than 40 who received the YFV17D yellow fever vaccine.

There are many counts of this clonotype. The chain combines TRBV4-3 with TRBJ2-3; 9 nucleotides match TRBD1. The V gene end was trimmed by 0 bases and the J gene end by 3 bases; junction bases not matched to a gene: 1. Germline CDR1 LGHNA, CDR2 YSLEER. The CDR3 covers 15 residues. CDR3 nucleotide sequence: TGCGCCAGCAGCCAAGAGGACAGGGGAACAGATACGCAGTATTTT. Amino acid sequence: CASSQEDRGTDTQYF.

This clonotype was detected ten times or more. The J gene is TRBJ2-7, the V gene TRBV6-2 or TRBV6-3; D might be TRBD2 (6 bases). The V gene lost 7 bases and the J gene lost 0 bases, with 13 bases spanning the gap. This CDR3 comprises 14 residues. Germline-derived CDR1 and CDR2 are MNHEY and SVGEGT. Here the CDR3 DNA reads TGTGCCAGCATTCCGGCGGGGAGCTCCTACGAGCAGTACTTC. It encodes CASIPAGSSYEQYF.

The rearrangement uses TRBV7-6 and TRBJ2-7, with TRBD2 matching 11 bases. Per the germline V gene, CDR1 is SGHVS and CDR2 is FNYEAQ. The CDR3 has 17 amino acids. The J segment lost 6 bases and the V segment lost 4 bases, leaving 14 bases of the junction unmatched. CDR3 loop: CASSSGTSGEGYFEQYF. The CDR3 DNA sequence: TGTGCCAGCAGCTCAGGGACTAGCGGAGAAGGGTATTTCGAGCAGTACTTC.

This clonotype was found many times. This chain uses TRBV4-2 with TRBJ1-6; D perhaps matches TRBD1 (6 bases). The V end lost 1 base, the J end lost 3 bases, and 10 bases lay between the germline ends. The CDR3 sequence is 16 residues long. The germline V gene has CDR1 LGHNA and CDR2 YNFKEQ. The CDR3 is CASSQGRDIYNSPLHF. In DNA, the CDR3 is TGTGCCAGCAGCCAAGGACGGGACATCTATAATTCACCCCTCCACTTT.

The chain recombines TRBV7-3 with TRBJ2-7, with D possibly being TRBD1 or TRBD2 (5 bases each). The CDR3 consists of 15 residues. Trimming took off 3 bases at V and 3 bases at J, with 15 bases between the two ends. The V gene's germline CDR1 is SGHTA and CDR2 FQGTGA. In nucleotides, the CDR3 is TGTGCCAGCAGCTTCACCCGGGACGTACACTACGAGCAGTACTTC. Amino acids: CASSFTRDVHYEQYF.

This clonotype came up many times. This chain connects TRBV27 to TRBJ2-7; D possibly corresponds to TRBD1 (5 bases). This CDR3 has 13 residues. From germline, CDR1 is MNHEY and CDR2 SMNVEV (reference sequence). The ends were cut back, 6 bases at V and 3 bases at J, with 12 bases in the middle. The chain's CDR3 is CASRLRGGYEQYF. For the CDR3, the DNA is TGTGCCAGCAGGCTTAGGGGTGGCTACGAGCAGTACTTC.

This clonotype came up many times. The chain links TRBV28 to TRBJ1-5; TRBD1 is a possible D gene (5 bases). Germline CDR1 and CDR2: MDHEN and SYDVKM. There are 16 residues in the CDR3. Trimming removed 4 bases at V and 4 bases at J, with 17 bases between. The CDR3 loop reads CASSSPTGRGNQPQHF. CDR3 DNA sequence: TGTGCCAGCAGTTCACCCACGGGACGCGGTAATCAGCCCCAGCATTTT.

The sample holds many counts of this clonotype. The chain joins TRBV29-1 to TRBJ2-1, with a tentative D call TRBD1 (6 bases). In germline, CDR1 is SQVTM, CDR2 ANQGSEA. Between the trimmed V and J ends, which lost 2 bases and 5 bases, there was a span of 22 bases. This CDR3 is built from 17 residues. The CDR3 sequence is CSVEPAPKQGQDNEQFF. Here the CDR3 DNA reads TGCAGCGTTGAACCGGCCCCTAAACAGGGTCAGGACAATGAGCAGTTCTTC.

This clonotype has at least ten counts. V usage is TRBV15 and J usage is TRBJ2-7; tentative D call: TRBD2 (6 bases). The CDR3 sequence is 15 residues long. Trimming took 4 bases from V and 3 from J, leaving 16 bases between them. Looked up from germline, CDR1 is LNHNV and CDR2 is YYDKDF (reference sequence). The CDR3 is CATSTGAGMDYEQYF. CDR3 sequence (DNA): TGTGCCACCAGCACTGGGGCGGGGATGGACTACGAGCAGTACTTC.

In the case of this clonotype: Since a much larger clone is just one base distant, this may be a read error. The rearrangement links TRBV11-2 to TRBJ2-7, with TRBD1 matching over 8 bases. Germline V lookup: CDR1 SGHAT, CDR2 FQNNGV. This CDR3 comprises 14 residues. J lost 4 bases, V lost 4 bases, and 6 bases had no gene match. The CDR3 loop is CASSSRDRMYEQYF. The CDR3 DNA follows: TGTGCCAGCAGCTCCCGGGACAGGATGTACGAGCAGTACTTC. The whole variable domain, remainder taken from reference TRBV11-2 and TRBJ2-7, is EAGVAQSPRYKIIEKRQSVAFWCNPISGHATLYWYQQILGQGPKLLIQFQNNGVVDDSQLPKDRFSAERLKGVDSTLKIQPAKLEDSAVYLCASSSRDRMYEQYFGPGTRLTVT.

This clonotype was seen repeatedly, ten times or more. This chain uses TRBV7-9 with TRBJ1-1; TRBD1 aligns across 7 bases. V gave up 5 bases and J gave up 1 base; unmatched junction bases: 4. CDR1 is SEHNR and CDR2 is FQNEAQ in the germline V gene (reference sequence). The CDR3 is 14 amino acids. The DNA for the CDR3 is TGTGCCAGCAGCATGGGGACAGAGAACACTGAAGCTTTCTTT. Its protein is CASSMGTENTEAFF.

This clonotype was counted between two and nine times. The rearrangement joins TRBV6-1 to TRBJ2-7; 14 bases agree with TRBD2. CDR1 is MNHNS, CDR2 SASEGT, per germline. The CDR3 contains 17 residues. The V segment lost 4 bases and the J segment 1 base; nucleotides outside the gene matches: 6. CDR3 coding DNA: TGTGCCAGCAGTGTGGGACTAGCGGGAGTTTATTCCTACGAGCAGTACTTC. Translating it yields CASSVGLAGVYSYEQYF.

This clonotype was recorded at least ten times. V and J are TRBV28 and TRBJ2-7; a weak D match, TRBD2 (6 bases). Trimming took off 6 bases at V and 5 bases at J, with 20 bases between the two ends. The CDR3 length is 15 residues. CDR1 and CDR2 (germline): MDHEN, SYDVKM. In DNA, the CDR3 is TGTGCCAGCAGGCGTGTCCCGACAGCGGGCCACGAGCAGTACTTC. As protein: CASRRVPTAGHEQYF.

This clonotype was detected a few times. V usage is TRBV20-1 and J usage is TRBJ1-1, with 9 bases fitting TRBD1. CDR1 and CDR2 (germline): DFQATT, SNEGSKA (reference sequence). With V trimmed by 5 bases and J by 8 bases, 12 bases remained unmatched. The CDR3 has 14 residues. The CDR3 nucleotides are TGCAGTGCTTTTTCCCTGGGACAGGGTCAGGAAGCTTTCTTT. Translating gives CSAFSLGQGQEAFF.

This clonotype was detected ten times or more. The CDR3 spells CASRRLDYSYNEQFF. For the CDR3, the DNA is TGTGCCAGCAGACGACTAGACTACTCCTACAATGAGCAGTTCTTC. This sequence joins TRBV6-1 and TRBJ2-1; TRBD2 is a possible D gene (6 bases). The ends were cut back, 6 bases at V and 0 bases at J, with 12 bases in the middle. CDR3 size: 15 residues. From germline, CDR1 is MNHNS and CDR2 SASEGT.

This clonotype was picked up many times. The V call is TRBV9, the J call TRBJ2-3; D unresolved. V dropped 2 bases and J dropped 2 bases, with 6 bases sitting between them. The CDR3 runs to 13 residues. Germline assignment: CDR1 SGDLS and CDR2 YYNGEE. CDR3 amino acids: CASSVDNTDTQYF. The CDR3, as DNA: TGTGCCAGCAGCGTTGACAACACAGATACGCAGTATTTT.

This clonotype was recorded at least ten times. This sequence joins TRBV20-1 and TRBJ2-1, with 10 bases matching TRBD2. The CDR3 is made up of 14 amino acids. Trimming took 5 bases from V and 3 from J; bases not matched to a gene: 4. Germline V lookup: CDR1 DFQATT, CDR2 SNEGSKA (reference sequence). CDR3 in DNA: TGCAGTGCTTCGCGGACTAGCGGCTACAATGAGCAGTTCTTC. Its protein is CSASRTSGYNEQFF.

This clonotype was recorded at least ten times. V is TRBV5-4 and J is TRBJ2-1, with TRBD2 matching 14 bases. The junction had 1 base not matched to a gene; V was cut back by 4 bases and J by 7 bases. Germline CDR1 is SGHNT and CDR2 is YYREEE (reference sequence). The CDR3 consists of 14 residues. The CDR3 bases are TGTGCCAGCAGCGGGACTAGCGGGAGAAATGAGCAGTTCTTC. Its translation is CASSGTSGRNEQFF.

This clonotype has ten or more counts. The chain links TRBV27 to TRBJ2-7; no definite D call. Germline V gives CDR1 MNHEY, CDR2 SMNVEV (reference sequence). V shed 11 bases and J shed 3 bases, with 17 bases lying between them. The CDR3 totals 13 residues. The CDR3 nucleotides read TGTGCCGCAGCCAATGGGGTAGGCTACGAGCAGTACTTC. Translating gives CAAANGVGYEQYF.

This clonotype has at least ten counts. The CDR3 here is CSVGVSEGPYEQYF. The CDR3 region has the DNA TGCAGCGTGGGGGTGTCGGAGGGGCCCTACGAGCAGTACTTC. The chain joins TRBV29-1 to TRBJ2-7, with a possible D match to TRBD2 (6 bases). This CDR3 is 14 amino acids long. The V gene's germline CDR1 is SQVTM and CDR2 ANQGSEA. Trimming shortened V by 6 bases and J by 2 bases, and 17 bases separated the two germline ends.

This clonotype was observed at least ten times. The chain is built from TRBV5-1 and TRBJ1-1; weak D call: TRBD1 (6 bases). CDR3 length: 14 amino acids. Germline CDR1 and CDR2: SGHRS and YFSETQ. The V end was cut by 2 bases, the J end by 2 bases, with 10 bases between. Written as DNA, the CDR3 is TGCGCCAGCAGCTTAACCGGGGGCAACACTGAAGCTTTCTTT. This sequence encodes CASSLTGGNTEAFF.

This clonotype was detected many times. The V and J genes are TRBV30 and TRBJ2-7, with 9 bases aligning to TRBD1. The CDR3 spans 12 residues. Per the germline V gene, CDR1 is GTSNPN and CDR2 is SVGIG (reference sequence). Unmatched junction bases numbered 4, after V lost 7 bases and J lost 3 bases. The CDR3 coding sequence is TGTGCCTTAAAGACAGGGGGCTACGAGCAGTACTTC. As protein: CALKTGGYEQYF.

V usage is TRBV28 and J usage is TRBJ2-7, with D hard to call. Germline lookup yields CDR1 MDHEN and CDR2 SYDVKM. The CDR3 loop spans 12 amino acids. Between the trimmed V and J ends, which lost 3 bases and 3 bases, there was a span of 6 bases. The CDR3 is CASSFSDYEQYF. The CDR3, as DNA: TGTGCCAGCAGTTTCTCTGACTACGAGCAGTACTTC. The full variable domain, rest sourced from reference TRBV28 and TRBJ2-7, is DVKVTQSSRYLVKRTGEKVFLECVQDMDHENMFWYRQDPGLGLRLIYFSYDVKMKEKGDIPEGYSVSREKKERFSLILESASTNQTSMYLCASSFSDYEQYFGPGTRLTVT.

This clonotype occurred once. This may arise from a read error, as a much more abundant clone is one base away. The chain employs TRBV7-2 and TRBJ2-4, with D possibly being TRBD1 (5 bases). Germline CDR1 SGHTA, CDR2 FQGNSA. The CDR3 length is 16 residues. CDR3 amino acids: CVSSQSWGVVKNIQYF. The DNA for the CDR3 is TGTGTCAGCAGCCAGAGCTGGGGCGTGGTCAAAAACATTCAGTACTTC.

Of note for this clonotype: This clone may be a read error of a much larger clone one base away. The genes are TRBV11-2 and TRBJ2-5, with D perhaps TRBD2 (6 bases). CDR3 length: 15 amino acids. CDR1 and CDR2 (germline): SGHAT, FQNNGV. CDR3 loop: CASSFNRLGGENQYF. DNA of the CDR3: TGTGCCAGCAGCTTCAACCGACTAGGAGGGGAGAACCAGTACTTC.